This TCR beta chain came from a study of blood T cell repertoires in COVID-19. The wider study: Acute and convalescent COVID-19 samples came from the United States, Italy and Spain. T cells, B-cell-depleted T cells, or PBMCs provided the cDNA or gDNA that served as material.

In the study's own analysis: The assay estimated nucleated cells by amplifying reference gene primers. Using immunoSEQ multiplex PCR, the repertoire was profiled, and TCRdb retains in-frame clones only, with some absent. The DNA was the basis for D and trimming; V, J and clone size are from that table. The sample carries 250,000 to 400,000 clones, roughly 90% recorded once. During active infection, Seattle patients enrolled and were then monitored through disease. CDR1 SGHRS and CDR2 YFSETQ come from the germline V gene. This CDR3 has 15 amino acids. V shed 4 bases and J shed 3 bases, with 13 bases lying between them.

The sample consisted of peripheral blood. This sequence joins TRBV5-1 and TRBJ2-2; possibly TRBD1 for D (5 bases). The TCR was taken from a woman in her twenties or thirties with COVID-19, enrolled during active disease. CDR3 protein: CASSASTDYTGELFF. The CDR3 DNA sequence: TGCGCCAGCAGCGCCTCGACAGATTACACCGGGGAGCTGTTTTTT.